This is a list of T cell receptor beta chains from one sample in a study. TCRdb used MiXCR to reprocess the 5' RACE reads, holding one entry per CDR3 protein. Here the sample spans about 23,000 distinct CDR3 sequences, around 30% being singletons. The sample consisted of tumor-infiltrating naive CD4+ T cells sorted from the breast tumor. The origin of the receptors is a female donor with breast cancer. Each CDR3 is given with its conserved first and last residue. The order of the fields is D gene, J gene, clone size, V gene, CDR3 DNA, CDR3 protein. D genes are given only for firm matches. Clone sizes are given selectively: once, few, many, or a class where the clone is expanded.

d_call: TRBD1
j_call: TRBJ2-5
clone_size: many
v_call: TRBV3-1
cdr3_nt: TGTGCCAGCAGAGAAGGGGGCGTTCAGACCCAGTACTTC
cdr3_aa: CASREGGVQTQYF

d_call: TRBD2
j_call: TRBJ2-7
clone_size: -
v_call: TRBV6-6
cdr3_nt: TGTGCCAGCAGTGACCCGTGGCTAGCGGGATACTACGAGCAGTACTTC
cdr3_aa: CASSDPWLAGYYEQYF

d_call: -
j_call: TRBJ1-1
clone_size: -
v_call: TRBV6-6
cdr3_nt: TGTGCCAGCAAACGGAGAGGAGACACTGAAGCTTTCTTT
cdr3_aa: CASKRRGDTEAFF

d_call: -
j_call: TRBJ2-7
clone_size: few
v_call: TRBV7-9
cdr3_nt: TGTGCCAGCAGCCCACTCTACGAGCAGTACTTC
cdr3_aa: CASSPLYEQYF

d_call: TRBD2
j_call: TRBJ2-1
clone_size: medium-sized
v_call: TRBV6-7
cdr3_nt: TGTGCCAGCAGTTACCCTGGACTAGTTGTGAATGAGCAGTTCTTC
cdr3_aa: CASSYPGLVVNEQFF

d_call: -
j_call: TRBJ1-1
clone_size: few
v_call: TRBV6-1
cdr3_nt: TGTGCCAGCAGTGAAGAAGTGGCAGCCAACACTGAAGCTTTCTTT
cdr3_aa: CASSEEVAANTEAFF

d_call: -
j_call: TRBJ1-2
clone_size: medium-sized
v_call: TRBV6-5
cdr3_nt: TGTGCCAGCAGGCCCGAGGGGGGCGCTAGGAATGGCTACACCTTC
cdr3_aa: CASRPEGGARNGYTF

d_call: TRBD1
j_call: TRBJ1-2
clone_size: once
v_call: TRBV13
cdr3_nt: TGTGCCAGCAGCACGGCAGGGGGAGTTGGCTACACCTTC
cdr3_aa: CASSTAGGVGYTF

d_call: -
j_call: TRBJ1-2
clone_size: medium-sized
v_call: TRBV27
cdr3_nt: TGTGCCAGCAGTTTAAGGGGCGAGGGGACCGGCTACACCTTC
cdr3_aa: CASSLRGEGTGYTF

d_call: -
j_call: TRBJ1-1
clone_size: -
v_call: TRBV11-2
cdr3_nt: TGTGCCAGCAGCTTACTGTCAACCACTGAAGCTTTCTTT
cdr3_aa: CASSLLSTTEAFF

d_call: -
j_call: TRBJ2-7
clone_size: -
v_call: TRBV11-2
cdr3_nt: TGTGCCAGCAGCTTAGCATCCGTCAGGCACCAGGTCTACGAGCAGTACTTC
cdr3_aa: CASSLASVRHQVYEQYF

d_call: TRBD2
j_call: TRBJ2-1
clone_size: medium-sized
v_call: TRBV28
cdr3_nt: TGTGCCAGCAGGACTAGCGGTTACAATGAGCAGTTCTTC
cdr3_aa: CASRTSGYNEQFF

d_call: -
j_call: TRBJ1-2
clone_size: -
v_call: TRBV20-1
cdr3_nt: TGCAGTGCTAGAGGAGGACAATCAGGCTATGGCTACACCTTC
cdr3_aa: CSARGGQSGYGYTF

d_call: -
j_call: TRBJ2-6
clone_size: few
v_call: TRBV5-1
cdr3_nt: TGCGCCAGCAGCCGGCTCGCCGTCACTGGGGCCAACGTCCTGACTTTC
cdr3_aa: CASSRLAVTGANVLTF

d_call: -
j_call: TRBJ1-1
clone_size: many
v_call: TRBV30
cdr3_nt: TGTGCCTGGAGTGTACTACCGCTGAACACTGAAGCTTTCTTT
cdr3_aa: CAWSVLPLNTEAFF

d_call: -
j_call: TRBJ2-5
clone_size: medium-sized
v_call: TRBV12-3/TRBV12-4
cdr3_nt: TGTGCCAGCAGCCCCGCAAGGTACCAAGAGACCCAGTACTTC
cdr3_aa: CASSPARYQETQYF

d_call: TRBD1
j_call: TRBJ1-1
clone_size: -
v_call: TRBV9
cdr3_nt: TGTGCCAGCAGCGCCCGACAGGGGAACACTGAAGCTTTCTTT
cdr3_aa: CASSARQGNTEAFF

d_call: -
j_call: TRBJ2-1
clone_size: once
v_call: TRBV9
cdr3_nt: TGTGCCGGCAGCGCCCAGACCCGGTACGATGAGCAGTTCTTC
cdr3_aa: CAGSAQTRYDEQFF

d_call: -
j_call: TRBJ1-2
clone_size: medium-sized
v_call: TRBV5-1
cdr3_nt: TGCGCCAGCAGCTTGGGTGGAGGCCTCGGCTACACCTTC
cdr3_aa: CASSLGGGLGYTF

d_call: -
j_call: TRBJ2-7
clone_size: -
v_call: TRBV20-1
cdr3_nt: TGCAGTGCTTATTCCGGGACTGGGTCCTACGAGCAGTACTTC
cdr3_aa: CSAYSGTGSYEQYF

d_call: -
j_call: TRBJ2-7
clone_size: -
v_call: TRBV20-1
cdr3_nt: TGCAGTGCTAGAGATTCGCGCAGCAGGAGCTCCTACGAGCAGTACTTC
cdr3_aa: CSARDSRSRSSYEQYF

d_call: -
j_call: TRBJ1-5
clone_size: many
v_call: TRBV20-1
cdr3_nt: TGCAGTGCCAGGGGTGGCAATCAGCCCCAGCATTTT
cdr3_aa: CSARGGNQPQHF

d_call: TRBD1
j_call: TRBJ1-5
clone_size: many
v_call: TRBV19
cdr3_nt: TGTGCCAGTAGTCTCCCGACAGGGACCCAGCCCCAGCATTTT
cdr3_aa: CASSLPTGTQPQHF

d_call: TRBD1
j_call: TRBJ2-5
clone_size: many
v_call: TRBV25-1
cdr3_nt: TGTGCCAGCAGGGGACAGGGTTTAGAGACCCAGTACTTC
cdr3_aa: CASRGQGLETQYF

d_call: -
j_call: TRBJ2-1
clone_size: medium-sized
v_call: TRBV28
cdr3_nt: TGTGCCAGCACCTCGTACGTGGCTCCTGAGCAGTTCTTC
cdr3_aa: CASTSYVAPEQFF

d_call: TRBD2
j_call: TRBJ2-3
clone_size: few
v_call: TRBV7-6
cdr3_nt: TGTGCCAGCAGCTTACAAACGGGAGGGCTATATACGCAGTATTTT
cdr3_aa: CASSLQTGGLYTQYF

d_call: -
j_call: TRBJ1-6
clone_size: many
v_call: TRBV20-1
cdr3_nt: TGCAGTGCTAGAGATCCCGGACTCCACAATTCACCCCTCCACTTT
cdr3_aa: CSARDPGLHNSPLHF

d_call: TRBD1
j_call: TRBJ2-7
clone_size: medium-sized
v_call: TRBV10-3
cdr3_nt: TGTGCCATCAAAGGAGACAGGGGCCTCTACGAGCAGTACTTC
cdr3_aa: CAIKGDRGLYEQYF

d_call: TRBD2
j_call: TRBJ2-1
clone_size: many
v_call: TRBV20-1
cdr3_nt: TGCAGTGCTAGGGGACTAGTCTCCTACAATGAGCAGTTCTTC
cdr3_aa: CSARGLVSYNEQFF

d_call: -
j_call: TRBJ2-7
clone_size: medium-sized
v_call: TRBV10-3
cdr3_nt: TGTGCCATCAGTGATCGCGGACAGATCTACGAGCAGTACTTC
cdr3_aa: CAISDRGQIYEQYF

d_call: TRBD1
j_call: TRBJ1-2
clone_size: -
v_call: TRBV7-9
cdr3_nt: TGTGCCAGCAGCCGAACAGGGGCCGCCTATGGCTACACCTTC
cdr3_aa: CASSRTGAAYGYTF

d_call: -
j_call: TRBJ1-1
clone_size: many
v_call: TRBV12-3/TRBV12-4
cdr3_nt: TGTGCCAGCAGCGGATACATGAACACTGAAGCTTTCTTT
cdr3_aa: CASSGYMNTEAFF

d_call: TRBD1
j_call: TRBJ2-7
clone_size: many
v_call: TRBV20-1
cdr3_nt: TGCAGTGCTAGGGCGGGGACAGGGGCCCACGAGCAGTACTTC
cdr3_aa: CSARAGTGAHEQYF

d_call: TRBD2
j_call: TRBJ2-1
clone_size: many
v_call: TRBV13
cdr3_nt: TGTGCCAGCAGCTCCCGACTAGCGGGAGCGACCTACAATGAGCAGTTCTTC
cdr3_aa: CASSSRLAGATYNEQFF

d_call: -
j_call: TRBJ1-2
clone_size: -
v_call: TRBV4-2
cdr3_nt: TGTGCCAGCAGCCAAGGATATTATGGCTACACCTTC
cdr3_aa: CASSQGYYGYTF

d_call: -
j_call: TRBJ1-4
clone_size: -
v_call: TRBV30
cdr3_nt: TGTGCCTGGGGAAACGAGTACAGAGAAGAAAAACTGTTTTTT
cdr3_aa: CAWGNEYREEKLFF

d_call: TRBD2
j_call: TRBJ2-3
clone_size: few
v_call: TRBV5-1
cdr3_nt: TGCGCCGGCAGCCCCCTAGCGGGGGGTACCACAGATACGCAGTATTTT
cdr3_aa: CAGSPLAGGTTDTQYF

d_call: -
j_call: TRBJ2-1
clone_size: -
v_call: TRBV24-1
cdr3_nt: TGTGCCACCAGTGATTTGGCCAGGGGTAGGAGGAATGAGCAGTTCTTC
cdr3_aa: CATSDLARGRRNEQFF

d_call: TRBD2
j_call: TRBJ2-1
clone_size: -
v_call: TRBV7-8
cdr3_nt: TGTGCCAGCAGCCCTCCAGCGGGGGCCGATGAGCAGTTCTTC
cdr3_aa: CASSPPAGADEQFF

d_call: TRBD2
j_call: TRBJ2-5
clone_size: -
v_call: TRBV20-1
cdr3_nt: TGCAGTGCAGCCGGACTAGCGCAGTTGGAGACCCAGTACTTC
cdr3_aa: CSAAGLAQLETQYF

d_call: TRBD1
j_call: TRBJ2-5
clone_size: -
v_call: TRBV6-5
cdr3_nt: TGTGCCAGCAGTTTCCGACAGGGCTGGAGGGAGACCCAGTACTTC
cdr3_aa: CASSFRQGWRETQYF

d_call: -
j_call: TRBJ1-5
clone_size: -
v_call: TRBV24-1
cdr3_nt: TGTGCCACCAGTGAAGGGGAGCATCAGCCCCAGCATTTT
cdr3_aa: CATSEGEHQPQHF

d_call: -
j_call: TRBJ1-1
clone_size: many
v_call: TRBV5-1
cdr3_nt: TGCGCCAGCAGCCCTACAGTGGGTACTGAAGCTTTCTTT
cdr3_aa: CASSPTVGTEAFF

d_call: -
j_call: TRBJ2-7
clone_size: -
v_call: TRBV24-1
cdr3_nt: TGTGCCACCAGCCCACAGGAACTAAATTACTACGAGCAGTACTTC
cdr3_aa: CATSPQELNYYEQYF

d_call: TRBD2
j_call: TRBJ2-7
clone_size: many
v_call: TRBV20-1
cdr3_nt: TGCAGTGCAACCTCGACGCGCGGGAGGGTTTACGAGCAGTACTTC
cdr3_aa: CSATSTRGRVYEQYF

d_call: -
j_call: TRBJ1-2
clone_size: -
v_call: TRBV7-8
cdr3_nt: TGTGCCAGCAGCTTAAGGCCCAAAGGCGATGGCTACACCTTC
cdr3_aa: CASSLRPKGDGYTF

d_call: -
j_call: TRBJ1-5
clone_size: many
v_call: TRBV4-2
cdr3_nt: TGTGCCAGCAGCCAAGAATGGGGTGGAGGCAATCAGCCCCAGCATTTT
cdr3_aa: CASSQEWGGGNQPQHF

d_call: TRBD2
j_call: TRBJ2-1
clone_size: -
v_call: TRBV9
cdr3_nt: TGTGCCAGCAGCGAGACTAGCGGGACCTACAATGAGCAGTTCTTC
cdr3_aa: CASSETSGTYNEQFF

d_call: -
j_call: TRBJ2-7
clone_size: many
v_call: TRBV4-2
cdr3_nt: TGTGCCAGCAGCCAAGAGCAACGGATGATCTACGAGCAGTACTTC
cdr3_aa: CASSQEQRMIYEQYF

d_call: -
j_call: TRBJ2-7
clone_size: few
v_call: TRBV5-5
cdr3_nt: TGTGCCAGCACCTTGGGGTGGGGCTCCTACGAGCAGTACTTC
cdr3_aa: CASTLGWGSYEQYF

d_call: TRBD1
j_call: TRBJ1-3
clone_size: medium-sized
v_call: TRBV6-5
cdr3_nt: TGTGCCAGCAGTTACGGAAAATCAGGGGGCGCGGGAAACACCATATATTTT
cdr3_aa: CASSYGKSGGAGNTIYF

d_call: TRBD2
j_call: TRBJ2-1
clone_size: few
v_call: TRBV5-1
cdr3_nt: TGCGCCAGCAGCTTGGGAGGTGCTAGCGGGAAATACAATGAGCAGTTCTTC
cdr3_aa: CASSLGGASGKYNEQFF

d_call: TRBD2
j_call: TRBJ2-2
clone_size: many
v_call: TRBV3-1
cdr3_nt: TGTGCCAGCAGCCCACGACTAGCGTTAACAGGGGAGCTGTTTTTT
cdr3_aa: CASSPRLALTGELFF

d_call: -
j_call: TRBJ2-7
clone_size: many
v_call: TRBV2
cdr3_nt: TGTGCCAGACAAACAGGACCTAGCTCCTACGAGCAGTACTTC
cdr3_aa: CARQTGPSSYEQYF

d_call: -
j_call: TRBJ2-7
clone_size: many
v_call: TRBV11-3
cdr3_nt: TGTGCCAGCAGCCGAGGGCCCCTCTCCTACGAGCAGTACTTC
cdr3_aa: CASSRGPLSYEQYF

d_call: TRBD1
j_call: TRBJ1-1
clone_size: once
v_call: TRBV2
cdr3_nt: TGTGCCAGCAGGAATTCAGGGGGTCACACTGAAGCTTTCTTT
cdr3_aa: CASRNSGGHTEAFF

d_call: TRBD2
j_call: TRBJ2-5
clone_size: -
v_call: TRBV29-1
cdr3_nt: TGCAGCGTTGCGTCGCCTGCGGGAGGACAAGAGACCCAGTACTTC
cdr3_aa: CSVASPAGGQETQYF